This entry lists 23 T cell receptor beta chains sequenced from one sample in a study of metastatic and nonmetastatic thyroid tumors. TCRdb called clones again from the PCR reads with MiXCR. The sample has fewer than 35,000 clones, more than 25% seen once. Not a single patient had been given any form of treatment at any point before undergoing thyroid surgery. The sequencing input was blood. Every receptor here comes from a female donor with papillary thyroid cancer or a benign thyroid nodule (not recorded which). Some clones in this sample may be carry-over from other donors' samples.

This clone was observed a handful of times. This chain joins TRBV6-1 and TRBJ2-5; TRBD1 aligns across 10 bases. The CDR3 has 14 residues. Germline lookup yields CDR1 MNHNS and CDR2 SASEGT. With V trimmed by 6 bases and J by 4 bases, 5 bases remained unmatched. Written as DNA, the CDR3 is TGTGCCAGCAGAGACAGGACAGGGGGAGAGACCCAGTACTTC. This sequence encodes CASRDRTGGETQYF.

The chain recombines TRBV5-1 with TRBJ2-3; 11 nucleotides line up with TRBD2. V lost 3 bases to trimming and J lost 1 base; unmatched junction nucleotides: 4. The V gene's germline CDR1 is SGHRS and CDR2 YFSETQ. The CDR3 totals 16 residues. The CDR3 DNA sequence: TGCGCCAGCAGCTCTCTAGCGGGGGGAGGCACAGATACGCAGTATTTT. Amino acid sequence: CASSSLAGGGTDTQYF.

The sample holds a few counts of this clone. V usage is TRBV7-3 and J usage is TRBJ2-1; 10 bases line up with TRBD2. Germline V gene sequence: CDR1 SGHTA, CDR2 FQGTGA. The length of the CDR3 is 13 residues. J was trimmed by 7 bases and V by 3 bases; bases with no gene match: 0. The CDR3 protein is CASSLGLANEQFF. CDR3 coding DNA: TGTGCCAGCAGCTTGGGACTAGCGAATGAGCAGTTCTTC.

The chain uses TRBV27 and TRBJ1-1, with no clear D. The germline V and J ends were trimmed by 2 bases and 2 bases, with 6 bases remaining between them. CDR1 is MNHEY and CDR2 is SMNVEV in the germline V gene (reference sequence). CDR3 size: 13 residues. The CDR3 here is CASSLTVNTEAFF. The CDR3 nucleotides are TGTGCCAGCAGTTTAACCGTTAACACTGAAGCTTTCTTT.

This chain joins TRBV12-3 or TRBV12-4 and TRBJ2-5; 7 nucleotides align to TRBD2. Germline trimming cut 3 bases from V and 4 bases from J; bases unmatched to any gene: 2. The length of the CDR3 is 13 residues. The CDR3 bases are TGTGCCAGCAGTTTGAGCGGGGCAGAGACCCAGTACTTC. It yields the protein CASSLSGAETQYF.

This chain connects TRBV5-1 to TRBJ2-7; 10 bases are shared with TRBD1. Germline V CDR1 and CDR2: SGHRS, YFSETQ. V lost 4 bases and J lost 2; bases outside the gene matches: 12. The CDR3 contains 17 residues. CDR3 amino acids: CASSREGQGQSTYEQYF. The CDR3 bases are TGCGCCAGCAGCAGGGAGGGACAGGGGCAATCCACCTACGAGCAGTACTTC.

In this sample, this clone turned up a few times. CDR3 region: CASSPGLAGAYEQFF. The CDR3 region has the DNA TGTGCCAGCAGCCCGGGACTAGCGGGAGCATATGAGCAGTTCTTC. The chain is built from TRBV28 and TRBJ2-1; the match to TRBD2 covers 14 bases. The CDR3 is made up of 15 amino acids. The germline V gene encodes CDR1 MDHEN and CDR2 SYDVKM. J gave up 8 bases and V 6 bases, and 6 bases lay outside the gene matches. Filled out from reference TRBV28 and TRBJ2-1, the complete variable domain reads DVKVTQSSRYLVKRTGEKVFLECVQDMDHENMFWYRQDPGLGLRLIYFSYDVKMKEKGDIPEGYSVSREKKERFSLILESASTNQTSMYLCASSPGLAGAYEQFFGPGTRLTVL.

Worth noting for this clone: Compared with germline, one end of the junction differs, possibly owing to a read error. The chain has TRBV4-1 and TRBJ2-7, with a weak D call TRBD1 (5 bases). Germline V lookup: CDR1 MGHRA, CDR2 YSYEKL. The CDR3 length is 15 residues. CDR3 in amino acids: CASGQGANQAYEQYF. The CDR3 DNA is TGCGCCAGCGGCCAAGGGGCGAACCAAGCCTACGAGCAGTACTTC.

This clone was picked up a small number of times. The rearrangement joins TRBV24-1 to TRBJ2-2, with 11 bases matching TRBD2. J lost 0 bases, V lost 1 base, and 3 bases had no gene match. Germline CDR1 and CDR2: KGHDR and SFDVKD. This CDR3 has 18 amino acids. The CDR3 sequence: CATSDLGTSGPNTGELFF. CDR3 DNA: TGTGCCACCAGTGATTTAGGGACTAGCGGACCGAACACCGGGGAGCTGTTTTTT.

This clone was counted ten times or more. The J gene is TRBJ2-2, the V gene TRBV7-3; D perhaps matches TRBD2 (5 bases). V gave up 4 bases and J gave up 6 bases, with 12 bases separating them. CDR3 length equals 14 residues. CDR1 SGHTA and CDR2 FQGTGA come from the germline V gene. This CDR3 is CASSSNPGAGELFF. The CDR3 region has the DNA TGTGCCAGCAGCTCCAACCCCGGGGCCGGGGAGCTGTTTTTT.

Ten or more counts support this clone. A read error may produce the germline difference seen at one junction end. The chain uses TRBV7-7 and TRBJ2-1, with D possibly TRBD1 on 5 matching bases. This CDR3 is built from 15 residues. CDR1 and CDR2 (germline): SSHAT, FNYEAQ (reference sequence). The CDR3 nucleotides read TGTGCTAGCAGCTTGTCTCAGGGTGGCTACAATGAGCAGTTCTTC. Protein sequence: CASSLSQGGYNEQFF.

This clone was seen ten or more times. The V and J genes are TRBV20-1 and TRBJ1-5, with 8 bases lining up with TRBD1. The CDR3 consists of 12 residues. The V and J ends lost 6 bases and 6 bases, in that order; junction bases with no gene match: 4. CDR1 and CDR2 (germline): DFQATT, SNEGSKA (reference sequence). The CDR3 here is CSARTGSQPQHF. CDR3 bases: TGCAGTGCAAGGACAGGGTCTCAGCCCCAGCATTTT.

This clone is termed medium-sized. The V call is TRBV15, the J call TRBJ2-7; D gene ambiguous. Trimming cost V 1 base and J 4 bases, with 8 bases left between them. The CDR3 totals 13 residues. The germline V gene has CDR1 LNHNV and CDR2 YYDKDF (reference sequence). CDR3 amino acids: CATSRGRQYEQYF. CDR3 DNA: TGTGCCACCAGCAGAGGACGCCAGTACGAGCAGTACTTC.

In this sample, this clone is medium-sized. This chain connects TRBV6-6 to TRBJ2-7; TRBD2 agrees at 7 bases. Germline-derived CDR1 and CDR2 are MNHNY and SVGAGI (reference sequence). After removal of 0 bases from V and 3 bases from J, the junction contained 11 bases not matched to a gene. The CDR3 extends over 17 amino acids. The CDR3 protein is CASSYSSSLAVNYEQYF. Written as DNA, the CDR3 is TGTGCCAGCAGTTACTCGAGTTCGCTAGCGGTAAACTACGAGCAGTACTTC.

This clone was observed a handful of times. J is TRBJ2-3 and V is TRBV6-2 or TRBV6-3; a possible D gene is TRBD2 (5 bases). Germline loops: CDR1 MNHEY, CDR2 SVGEGT. This CDR3 spans 12 amino acids. V was clipped by 4 bases and J by 8 bases, with 10 bases between them. CDR3 nucleotides: TGTGCCAGCAGTTTCCCGAGCGGTACGCAGTATTTT. Its protein product is CASSFPSGTQYF.

This clone was recorded a few times. The chain links TRBV7-2 to TRBJ2-1, with 9 bases identical to TRBD1. V was pared by 5 bases and J by 8 bases, with 7 bases of the junction left unmatched. Germline CDR1 is SGHTA and CDR2 is FQGNSA. The CDR3 runs to 14 residues. CDR3 bases: TGTGCCAGCAGCCGTGGGACAGGGATATATGAGCAGTTCTTC. Translated: CASSRGTGIYEQFF.

This clone occurred many times. The chain is built from TRBV6-1 and TRBJ2-7, with D perhaps matching TRBD1 (6 bases). The CDR3 sequence is 14 residues long. V was cut by 6 bases and J by 0 bases, with 12 bases left in between. The germline gives CDR1 MNHNS, CDR2 SASEGT. The CDR3 DNA reads as TGTGCCAGCAGACAGGGTGCCCTCTCCTACGAGCAGTACTTC. It is translated as CASRQGALSYEQYF.

J is TRBJ2-7 and V is TRBV10-3, with D possibly matching TRBD1 (5 bases). The CDR3 is 13 residues long. The V gene's germline CDR1 is ENHRY and CDR2 SYGVKD. V lost 4 bases and J 4 bases, leaving 11 bases between the germline ends. The CDR3 region has the DNA TGTGCCATCAGTGCTGAGACAGATTACGAGCAGTACTTC. Protein: CAISAETDYEQYF.

As DNA, the CDR3 is TGTGCCAGCAGCTTCGGAGGGGGGCGCCCAGCTTTCTTT. This encodes CASSFGGGRPAFF. V gene TRBV11-2 combines with J gene TRBJ1-1, with D possibly being TRBD1 (6 bases). This CDR3 is 13 amino acids long. Trimming shortened V by 3 bases and J by 10 bases, and 15 bases separated the two germline ends. Looked up from germline, CDR1 is SGHAT and CDR2 is FQNNGV.

CDR3 DNA: TGTGCCAGCAGCTTAGTAAAGGGGGCGAACACCGGGGAGCTGTTTTTT. Amino acids: CASSLVKGANTGELFF. V usage is TRBV11-1 and J usage is TRBJ2-2; TRBD1 might be the D (6 bases). From germline, CDR1 is SGHAT and CDR2 FQDESV (reference sequence). CDR3 length: 16 residues. Trimming shortened V by 1 base and J by 0 bases, and 9 bases separated the two germline ends.

A few counts support this clone. The rearrangement links TRBV19 to TRBJ1-5; no clear D gene. The CDR3 runs to 15 residues. Germline V gene sequence: CDR1 LNHDA, CDR2 SQIVND (reference sequence). V gave up 3 bases and J gave up 2 bases, with 11 bases separating them. CDR3 in DNA: TGTGCCAGTAGTATCCTTTCTACTGGCAATCAGCCCCAGCATTTT. It is translated as CASSILSTGNQPQHF.

The sample holds a few counts of this clone. The rearrangement links TRBV6-1 to TRBJ1-6, with unresolved D. The CDR3 runs 12 residues. Trimming cost V 2 bases and J 8 bases, with 4 bases left between them. Looked up from germline, CDR1 is MNHNS and CDR2 is SASEGT. The CDR3 sequence is CASSEFYSPLHF. The CDR3 DNA is TGTGCCAGCAGTGAATTTTATTCACCCCTCCACTTT.

This clone was observed many times. The V and J genes are TRBV7-3 and TRBJ2-1, with D uncertain. Trimming took 2 bases from V and 4 from J, leaving 12 bases between them. Germline CDR1 and CDR2: SGHTA and FQGTGA. The CDR3 covers 15 residues. The CDR3, as DNA: TGTGCCAGCAGCTTATCTAGAGAATTTTACAATGAGCAGTTCTTC. Translating it yields CASSLSREFYNEQFF.